These 25 T cell receptor beta chains came from one sample sequenced in a study of beta chain features in type 1 diabetes. Every isolated RNA sample was fully reverse transcribed, so sequencing captured expressed TCRB transcripts. Method: immunoSEQ multiplex PCR; TCRdb's copy keeps in-frame clones and lacks some. The sample shows 600,000 to 650,000 clones, 15% to 19% of them seen only once. Input material: naive CD4+ T cells from blood. The receptors here all came from a man between 18 and 29 years old in good health.

V usage is TRBV9 and J usage is TRBJ1-6; 7 nucleotides align to TRBD1. Per the germline V gene, CDR1 is SGDLS and CDR2 is YYNGEE. J lost 6 bases, V lost 7 bases, and 7 bases had no gene match. The length of the CDR3 is 14 residues. CDR3 sequence (DNA): TGTGCCAGCTCCCAGGGGGTTCTTAATTCACCCCTCCACTTT. It encodes CASSQGVLNSPLHF.

The genes are TRBV19 and TRBJ2-7, with D possibly called TRBD1 or TRBD2 (5 bases each). The CDR3 loop spans 13 amino acids. Germline CDR1 is LNHDA and CDR2 is SQIVND (reference sequence). V lost 5 bases and J lost 2, with 10 bases in between. Here the CDR3 DNA reads TGTGCCAGTAGTGGGGGACGGCCCTACGAGCAGTACTTC. It translates to CASSGGRPYEQYF.

This clone was counted a few times. This sequence joins TRBV11-2 and TRBJ2-1, with a tentative D call TRBD2 (6 bases). V lost 1 base and J lost 4, with 8 bases in between. This CDR3 is 14 amino acids long. Germline CDR1 is SGHAT and CDR2 is FQNNGV. CDR3 sequence reads: CASSLGDWYNEQFF. The CDR3 bases are TGTGCCAGCAGCTTAGGGGACTGGTACAATGAGCAGTTCTTC.

This clone was seen only a few times. The rearrangement uses TRBV6-5 and TRBJ2-4; D perhaps matches TRBD1 (6 bases). The V gene's germline CDR1 is MNHEY and CDR2 SVGAGI. V shed 6 bases and J shed 4 bases, with 13 bases lying between them. The CDR3 is 14 amino acids. CDR3 in DNA: TGTGCCAGCAGGACCGGGACATTAAAAAACATTCAGTACTTC. Amino acids: CASRTGTLKNIQYF.

This clone occurred a few times. The J gene is TRBJ2-3, the V gene TRBV5-1; 10 nucleotides align to TRBD2. Germline trimming cut 2 bases from V and 3 bases from J; bases unmatched to any gene: 0. The CDR3 has 14 residues. Germline values: CDR1 SGHRS, CDR2 YFSETQ. The CDR3 DNA sequence: TGCGCCAGCAGCTTTAGCGGGAGGACAGATACGCAGTATTTT. As protein: CASSFSGRTDTQYF.

The rearrangement uses TRBV7-9 and TRBJ2-1, with D possibly matching TRBD2 (6 bases). V lost 2 bases and J 6 bases, leaving 17 bases between the germline ends. The CDR3 is 16 residues long. The germline V gene encodes CDR1 SEHNR and CDR2 FQNEAQ (reference sequence). The CDR3 sequence is CASSLPGLPGGNEQFF. DNA of the CDR3: TGTGCCAGCAGCTTACCGGGACTCCCAGGAGGCAATGAGCAGTTCTTC.

The chain recombines TRBV18 with TRBJ1-5; 8 bases agree with TRBD1. The CDR3 is 13 residues long. Germline loops: CDR1 KGHSH, CDR2 LQKENI. V was clipped by 8 bases and J by 7 bases; unmatched bases: 7. CDR3 in DNA: TGTGCCAGCACCCAGGGGGCGGAACAGCCCCAGCATTTT. It yields the protein CASTQGAEQPQHF.

This sequence joins TRBV5-1 and TRBJ1-4, with a possible D match to TRBD1 (6 bases). V lost 1 base and J 12 bases, leaving 22 bases between the germline ends. This CDR3 region has 16 residues. Germline V CDR1 and CDR2: SGHRS, YFSETQ. This CDR3 is CASSLKDSTLGVELFF. The DNA for the CDR3 is TGCGCCAGCAGCTTGAAGGACAGCACCCTTGGGGTTGAACTGTTTTTT.

The chain couples TRBV7-9 to TRBJ2-7, with D perhaps matching TRBD1 (6 bases). This CDR3 region has 14 residues. Germline V lookup: CDR1 SEHNR, CDR2 FQNEAQ (reference sequence). V was trimmed by 1 base and J by 6 bases, leaving 13 bases between them. For the CDR3, the DNA is TGTGCCAGCAGCTTAGTCCAGGGGAAGGGCGAGCAGTACTTC. Protein sequence: CASSLVQGKGEQYF.

The sample holds a few counts of this clone. This chain uses TRBV5-4 with TRBJ2-1; maybe TRBD1 (5 bases). The CDR3 is 14 residues long. V lost 3 bases and J 11 bases, leaving 18 bases between the germline ends. Germline CDR1 is SGHNT and CDR2 is YYREEE (reference sequence). The CDR3 loop is CASSSRVEGNKQFF. The CDR3 DNA sequence: TGTGCCAGCAGCTCCAGGGTGGAAGGGAACAAGCAGTTCTTC.

This clone turned up a few times. This rearrangement joins TRBV7-3 to TRBJ2-2, with D maybe TRBD2 (6 bases). The germline V gene encodes CDR1 SGHTA and CDR2 FQGTGA. V was shortened by 5 bases and J by 3 bases, with 10 bases between the two germline ends. The CDR3 consists of 14 residues. The CDR3 sequence is CASSPPGDTGELFF. The CDR3 DNA sequence: TGTGCCAGCAGCCCTCCGGGGGACACCGGGGAGCTGTTTTTT.

In its sample, this clone was seen a few times. This chain joins TRBV9 and TRBJ1-2; D is unresolved. From germline, CDR1 is SGDLS and CDR2 YYNGEE. The CDR3 has 16 residues. The V end was cut by 0 bases, the J end by 5 bases, with 17 bases between. The DNA of the CDR3 is TGTGCCAGCAGCGTAGCCCGAACCCGCACGGGGTATGGCTACACCTTC. Translated, it gives CASSVARTRTGYGYTF.

This clone appeared a few times. This chain links TRBV15 with TRBJ2-7; D is ambiguous. Per the germline V gene, CDR1 is LNHNV and CDR2 is YYDKDF (reference sequence). The CDR3 has 16 amino acids. Trimming stripped 0 bases from V and 0 bases from J, with 12 bases between. The CDR3 region is CATSRDQLRSSYEQYF. DNA for the CDR3: TGTGCCACCAGCAGAGATCAGTTGCGATCCTCCTACGAGCAGTACTTC.

This clone was counted between two and nine times. The chain has TRBV7-8 and TRBJ2-7; 13 bases line up with TRBD2. Germline CDR1 and CDR2: SGHVS and FQNEAQ. This CDR3 is 16 amino acids long. V trimming: 3 bases; J trimming: 4 bases; junction bases outside the gene matches: 6. CDR3 DNA sequence: TGTGCCAGCAGCTTCCAACTAGCGGGAGGGCCTTACGAGCAGTACTTC. Its translation: CASSFQLAGGPYEQYF.

This chain connects TRBV10-3 to TRBJ1-2, with 7 bases that match TRBD1. The ends lost 6 bases at V and 5 bases at J; junction bases unmatched: 6. Germline-derived CDR1 and CDR2 are ENHRY and SYGVKD. There are 13 residues in the CDR3. The CDR3 DNA sequence: TGTGCCATCAGCAGACAGGGTGGATATGGCTACACCTTC. Its protein product is CAISRQGGYGYTF.

The chain carries TRBV9 and TRBJ2-2; D may correspond to TRBD1 or TRBD2 (5 bases each). Germline V gene sequence: CDR1 SGDLS, CDR2 YYNGEE. V was pared by 1 base and J by 0 bases, with 10 bases between. This CDR3 comprises 16 residues. The CDR3 DNA follows: TGTGCCAGCAGCGTACGGCAGGGAGCGAACACCGGGGAGCTGTTTTTT. This sequence encodes CASSVRQGANTGELFF. The variable domain in full, completed from reference TRBV9 and TRBJ2-2, reads DSGVTQTPKHLITATGQRVTLRCSPRSGDLSVYWYQQSLDQGLQFLIQYYNGEERAKGNILERFSAQQFPDLHSELNLSSLELGDSALYFCASSVRQGANTGELFFGEGSRLTVL.

In DNA, the CDR3 is TGCAGCGTTGAATGGTACACCTTC. Protein: CSVEWYTF. The chain carries TRBV29-1 and TRBJ1-2; no reliable D call. This CDR3 is 8 amino acids long. Germline V gene data show CDR1 as SQVTM and CDR2 as ANQGSEA. With 2 bases removed from V and 11 bases from J, the gap between germline ends came to 3 bases.

The J gene is TRBJ2-7, the V gene TRBV19; 8 bases agree with TRBD1. The J segment lost 2 bases and the V segment lost 6 bases, leaving 6 bases of the junction unmatched. Germline CDR1 LNHDA, CDR2 SQIVND (reference sequence). The CDR3 consists of 14 residues. As DNA, the CDR3 is TGTGCCAGTAGATGGACAGGGCCCACCTACGAGCAGTACTTC. As protein: CASRWTGPTYEQYF.

CDR3 nucleotide sequence: TGCGCCAGCAGCTTGTTAACCGGGGGCGGCACCGGGGAGCTGTTTTTT. Its translation is CASSLLTGGGTGELFF. This chain joins TRBV5-1 and TRBJ2-2, with D perhaps assigned TRBD1 or TRBD2 (6 bases each). The CDR3 is 16 residues long. Per germline, CDR1 SGHRS and CDR2 YFSETQ. V was shortened by 1 base and J by 4 bases, with 14 bases between the two germline ends. The full variable domain, in which reference TRBV5-1 and TRBJ2-2 provide the parts outside the CDR3, is KAGVTQTPRYLIKTRGQQVTLSCSPISGHRSVSWYQQTPGQGLQFLFEYFSETQRNKGNFPGRFSGRQFSNSRSEMNVSTLELGDSALYLCASSLLTGGGTGELFFGEGSRLTVL.

The chain links TRBV5-1 to TRBJ1-5; D uncertain. Between the trimmed V and J ends, which lost 0 bases and 4 bases, there was a span of 11 bases. Germline-derived CDR1 and CDR2 are SGHRS and YFSETQ. This CDR3 region has 15 residues. As DNA, the CDR3 is TGCGCCAGCAGCTTGGCGGGCTCGTTAAATCAGCCCCAGCATTTT. This gives the protein CASSLAGSLNQPQHF. The entire variable domain, with the rest obtained from reference TRBV5-1 and TRBJ1-5, is as follows: KAGVTQTPRYLIKTRGQQVTLSCSPISGHRSVSWYQQTPGQGLQFLFEYFSETQRNKGNFPGRFSGRQFSNSRSEMNVSTLELGDSALYLCASSLAGSLNQPQHFGDGTRLSIL.

V gene TRBV19 combines with J gene TRBJ2-5; the D gene is possibly TRBD2 (6 bases). V was cut by 6 bases and J by 6 bases, with 20 bases left in between. From germline, CDR1 is LNHDA and CDR2 SQIVND (reference sequence). CDR3 size: 15 residues. The CDR3 bases are TGTGCCAGTAGCGACCTCGGAGGGGCCCAGAAGACCCAGTACTTC. Its translation is CASSDLGGAQKTQYF. The variable domain in full, completed from reference TRBV19 and TRBJ2-5, reads DGGITQSPKYLFRKEGQNVTLSCEQNLNHDAMYWYRQDPGQGLRLIYYSQIVNDFQKGDIAEGYSVSREKKESFPLTVTSAQKNPTAFYLCASSDLGGAQKTQYFGPGTRLLVL.

V and J are TRBV5-1 and TRBJ2-1, with D maybe TRBD1 (7 bases). The CDR3 contains 13 residues. In germline, CDR1 is SGHRS, CDR2 YFSETQ. Trimming removed 9 bases from V and 9 bases from J, with 19 bases in between. The CDR3 reads CATRSGGGLEQFF. CDR3 sequence (DNA): TGCGCCACCCGATCCGGAGGGGGCCTTGAGCAGTTCTTC.

CDR3 protein: CASSGYRGQREAFF. The CDR3 DNA is TGTGCCAGTAGTGGTTACAGGGGGCAGCGGGAAGCTTTCTTT. J is TRBJ1-1 and V is TRBV19; 9 nucleotides agree with TRBD1. CDR1 and CDR2 from the germline V gene are LNHDA and SQIVND (reference sequence). Trimming cost V 5 bases and J 8 bases; bases outside gene matches: 9. CDR3 length: 14 residues. The full variable domain, completed using reference TRBV19 and TRBJ1-1, is DGGITQSPKYLFRKEGQNVTLSCEQNLNHDAMYWYRQDPGQGLRLIYYSQIVNDFQKGDIAEGYSVSREKKESFPLTVTSAQKNPTAFYLCASSGYRGQREAFFGQGTRLTVV.

This rearrangement joins TRBV2 to TRBJ2-7; D ambiguous. The V and J ends lost 8 bases and 4 bases respectively, with 15 bases between them. This CDR3 is 13 amino acids long. The germline gives CDR1 SNHLY, CDR2 FYNNEI. CDR3 protein: CASALGILYEQYF. CDR3 DNA: TGTGCCAGCGCCTTAGGCATATTGTACGAGCAGTACTTC.

This clone occurred a few times. This chain links TRBV7-9 with TRBJ2-1; 8 bases agree with TRBD2. This CDR3 is 16 amino acids long. The junction had 13 bases not matched to a gene; V was cut back by 4 bases and J by 8 bases. CDR1 and CDR2 (germline): SEHNR, FQNEAQ (reference sequence). CDR3 DNA sequence: TGTGCCAGCAGCTATGGAGTCGGGACTAGACCCCATGAGCAGTTCTTC. It translates to CASSYGVGTRPHEQFF.